This is a list of T cell receptor beta chains from one sample in a study of Graves' ophthalmopathy and Graves' hyperthyroidism. TCRdb re-derived calls from the multiplex PCR reads in MiXCR, one entry per CDR3 protein. The sample lists 560,000 or so distinct CDR3 sequences; about 40% were seen once. Sequenced input: peripheral blood or thyroid tissue (not recorded which). The receptor set was obtained from an adult man with Graves' hyperthyroidism. Both conserved end residues are trimmed from each CDR3. The order of the fields is V gene, J gene, CDR3 protein.

v_call: TRBV5-1
j_call: TRBJ2-3
cdr3_aa: ASSKGQDTDTQY

v_call: TRBV20-1
j_call: TRBJ2-5
cdr3_aa: SAWDSDLGQVF

v_call: TRBV24-1
j_call: TRBJ1-4
cdr3_aa: ATSDDRQGATNEKLF

v_call: TRBV9
j_call: TRBJ1-2
cdr3_aa: ASSLVAGSYQPGYT

v_call: TRBV19
j_call: TRBJ2-5
cdr3_aa: ASSLRTGTGTGEKKY

v_call: TRBV6-5
j_call: TRBJ2-7
cdr3_aa: ASSDFQPGVQGY

v_call: TRBV15
j_call: TRBJ2-5
cdr3_aa: ATSRAGRGTQY

v_call: TRBV5-4
j_call: TRBJ1-1
cdr3_aa: ASSHGQRDTEAS

v_call: TRBV20-1
j_call: TRBJ2-7
cdr3_aa: SATLTGEAYEQY

v_call: TRBV20-1
j_call: TRBJ1-1
cdr3_aa: SAPHPLRGRTEAF

v_call: TRBV2
j_call: TRBJ1-3
cdr3_aa: ASSSTASGNTIY

v_call: TRBV2
j_call: TRBJ1-5
cdr3_aa: ASSGGAANQPQH

v_call: TRBV6-2/TRBV6-3
j_call: TRBJ2-2
cdr3_aa: ASSRTRIPGELF

v_call: TRBV29-1
j_call: TRBJ2-2
cdr3_aa: SSTRTSLSSTGELF

v_call: TRBV4-2
j_call: TRBJ2-3
cdr3_aa: ASSLVSGGDTQY

v_call: TRBV10-3
j_call: TRBJ1-1
cdr3_aa: ASGDGTAMYTEAF

v_call: TRBV25-1
j_call: TRBJ2-7
cdr3_aa: ASSEPGPTYEQY

v_call: TRBV12-3/TRBV12-4
j_call: TRBJ1-1
cdr3_aa: ASSAQGGTDTEAF

v_call: TRBV6-5
j_call: TRBJ2-7
cdr3_aa: ASSVNRVSYEQY

v_call: TRBV20-1
j_call: TRBJ1-1
cdr3_aa: SAQNTGWDTEAF

v_call: TRBV7-2
j_call: TRBJ2-2
cdr3_aa: ASSLDRETGELF

v_call: TRBV5-1
j_call: TRBJ1-4
cdr3_aa: ASSRGHVNEKLF

v_call: TRBV24-1
j_call: TRBJ2-3
cdr3_aa: ATSASGQGAGTDTQY

v_call: TRBV7-8
j_call: TRBJ1-2
cdr3_aa: ASSFGQGPYGYT

v_call: TRBV29-1
j_call: TRBJ2-1
cdr3_aa: SIAGRDNEQF

v_call: TRBV5-1
j_call: -
cdr3_aa: ASSLGGEGAQF

v_call: TRBV10-3
j_call: TRBJ1-2
cdr3_aa: AISDGKARSGYGYT

v_call: TRBV15
j_call: TRBJ2-2
cdr3_aa: ATSSRVNTGELF

v_call: TRBV6-5
j_call: TRBJ2-7
cdr3_aa: ASRANYEQY

v_call: TRBV9
j_call: TRBJ1-5
cdr3_aa: ASSVGDWDQPQH

v_call: TRBV6-1
j_call: TRBJ2-5
cdr3_aa: ASRPIRQYQEAQY

v_call: TRBV15
j_call: TRBJ2-5
cdr3_aa: ATSREGWDQETQY

v_call: TRBV6-6
j_call: TRBJ2-2
cdr3_aa: ASSRLAGVNTGELF

v_call: TRBV20-1
j_call: TRBJ2-7
cdr3_aa: SARPDTEGEWWNEQY

v_call: TRBV7-9
j_call: TRBJ2-3
cdr3_aa: ASSPQGGTSTDTQY

v_call: TRBV5-1
j_call: TRBJ2-1
cdr3_aa: ASSLGQDEQF

v_call: TRBV13
j_call: TRBJ1-2
cdr3_aa: ASSTGYMAYGYT

v_call: TRBV7-2
j_call: TRBJ1-2
cdr3_aa: ASSSGWADYGYT

v_call: TRBV10-3
j_call: TRBJ1-1
cdr3_aa: ASSYHAPGGMTEAF

v_call: TRBV9
j_call: TRBJ1-1
cdr3_aa: ASSETGFDTEAF

v_call: TRBV5-4
j_call: TRBJ1-2
cdr3_aa: ASSLGGQGATNYGYT

v_call: TRBV5-1
j_call: TRBJ1-1
cdr3_aa: ASRQTDDLEAF

v_call: TRBV10-3
j_call: TRBJ2-7
cdr3_aa: TISWAQDEQY

v_call: TRBV7-9
j_call: TRBJ2-7
cdr3_aa: ASSYYRGGEQY

v_call: TRBV19
j_call: TRBJ1-5
cdr3_aa: ASSIIWNQPQH

v_call: TRBV29-1
j_call: TRBJ2-1
cdr3_aa: SLGLSSYNEQF

v_call: TRBV19
j_call: TRBJ1-1
cdr3_aa: ASSPRTGETEAF

v_call: TRBV20-1
j_call: TRBJ2-3
cdr3_aa: SASGLAGDTDTQY

v_call: TRBV11-3
j_call: TRBJ2-2
cdr3_aa: ASSPGTSGVGDTGELF

v_call: TRBV2
j_call: TRBJ2-1
cdr3_aa: ASSEDYNEQF

v_call: TRBV29-1
j_call: TRBJ2-7
cdr3_aa: SVEPGTAYTYEQY